This TCR beta chain stems from a study of T cell responses to AZD1222 COVID-19 vaccine. Study-wide findings and caveats: An increase in Spike-specific TCR breadth and depth was observed after two AZD1222 doses.

Trimming took off 8 bases at V and 1 base at J, with 12 bases between the two ends. CDR3 length: 14 amino acids. From germline, CDR1 is SNHLY and CDR2 FYNNEI. The assay was immunoSEQ multiplex PCR, and TCRdb's table has in-frame clones only and misses some. The sample includes roughly 120,000 clones, 85% to 90% of them seen just once. In regard to this clone: Its antigen is unknown.

This chain joins TRBV2 and TRBJ2-4; D not certain. The sequence derives from an adult in good health. The source material was peripheral blood, sampled on day 0 of AZD1222 vaccination. CDR3 in amino acids: CASVFESAKNIQYF. CDR3 in DNA: TGTGCCAGCGTCTTCGAGTCGGCCAAAAACATTCAGTACTTC.